This T cell receptor (beta chain) was retrieved from a study of human T cells and chemical hapten exposure. Study-wide context: Throughout a study of 20 to 30 weeks, patients underwent weekly scalp administration of diphenylcyclopropenone doses.

Germline lookup yields CDR1 MDHEN and CDR2 SYDVKM. The CDR3 covers 12 residues. The V end lost 3 bases, the J end lost 12 bases, and 12 bases lay between the germline ends. Using its own MiXCR run on the RACE reads, TCRdb lists one record per CDR3 protein. The table shows approximately 80,000 distinct CDR3 sequences, with about 10% occurring only once. The time point here: patch test 2, 6 weeks after DPC sensitization. Treatment in this sample: therapeutic diphenylcyclopropenone sensitization with weekly scalp DPC. At patch-test visits, sampling came before the patch test. The sequencing used whole blood, collected in connection with sensitization to the hapten diphenylcyclopropenone (DPC). The receptor comes from a woman in her 30s with alopecia areata. Some clones in this sample may be carry-over from other donors' samples. The rearrangement joins TRBV28 to TRBJ2-1; D uncertain. The CDR3 DNA is TGTGCCAGCAGTTTGCCCCCCGGGTGGCAGTTCTTC. Translating gives CASSLPPGWQFF. Full variable domain (rest looked up from reference TRBV28 and TRBJ2-1): DVKVTQSSRYLVKRTGEKVFLECVQDMDHENMFWYRQDPGLGLRLIYFSYDVKMKEKGDIPEGYSVSREKKERFSLILESASTNQTSMYLCASSLPPGWQFFGPGTRLTVL.